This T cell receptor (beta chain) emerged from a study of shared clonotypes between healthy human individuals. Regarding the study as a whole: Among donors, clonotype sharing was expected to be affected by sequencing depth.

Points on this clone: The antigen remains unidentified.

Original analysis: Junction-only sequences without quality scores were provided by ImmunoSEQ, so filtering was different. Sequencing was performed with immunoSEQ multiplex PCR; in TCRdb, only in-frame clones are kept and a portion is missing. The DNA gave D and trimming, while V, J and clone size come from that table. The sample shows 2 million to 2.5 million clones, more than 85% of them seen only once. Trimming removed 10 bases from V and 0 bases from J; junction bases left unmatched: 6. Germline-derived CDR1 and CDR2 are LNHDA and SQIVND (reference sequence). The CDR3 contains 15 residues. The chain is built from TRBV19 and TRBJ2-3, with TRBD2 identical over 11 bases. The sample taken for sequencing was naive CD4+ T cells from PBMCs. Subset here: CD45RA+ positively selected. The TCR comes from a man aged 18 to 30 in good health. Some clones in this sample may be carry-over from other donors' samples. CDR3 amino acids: CATGTSGASTDTQYF. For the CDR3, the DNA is TGTGCCACTGGGACTAGCGGAGCTAGCACAGATACGCAGTATTTT.